This T cell receptor beta chain is drawn from a study of blood T cell repertoires in COVID-19. Overall study context: COVID-19 samples, acute and convalescent, were from the United States, Italy and Spain. PBMCs, B-cell-depleted T cells, or T cells provided the cDNA or gDNA that made up the material.

Germline-derived CDR1 and CDR2 are LGHNA and YNFKEQ. CDR3 length: 16 residues. V lost 7 bases, J lost 1 base, and 3 bases stayed unmatched. Source study methods: Nucleated cell number was recorded as an estimate derived from reference gene primer amplification. Assay: immunoSEQ multiplex PCR; the TCRdb copy retains only in-frame clones and omits some. The V and J calls and clone size were taken over from that table, and D and trimming were inferred from the DNA. The sample holds roughly 200,000 clones, about nine tenths seen once. The TCR originated in a man aged 18 to 30 with active or convalescent COVID-19. Sequenced sample: peripheral blood. The chain has TRBV4-2 and TRBJ2-6; 11 nucleotides agree with TRBD2. As DNA, the CDR3 is TGTGCCAGCACAACTAGCGGGAGTTCTGGGGCCAACGTCCTGACTTTC. Its protein is CASTTSGSSGANVLTF.